This entry features one T cell receptor beta chain sequence. This entry belongs to a study of blood T cell repertoires in COVID-19. The CDR3 is 14 residues long. Germline lookup yields CDR1 MGHRA and CDR2 YSYEKL. The ends were cut back, 5 bases at V and 2 bases at J, with 13 bases in the middle. The assay was immunoSEQ multiplex PCR, and TCRdb's table has in-frame clones only and misses some. Here the sample spans approximately 280,000 clones, about 85% being singletons. The receptor's source is a woman aged 45-65 years who had recovered from COVID-19. Sequenced sample: PBMCs or T cells enriched from blood (not recorded which). This sequence joins TRBV4-1 and TRBJ2-7; the D gene is possibly TRBD1 (6 bases). The CDR3 DNA sequence: TGCGCCAGCAGCTCTTCATGGGGGCCCTACGAGCAGTACTTC. It codes for CASSSSWGPYEQYF.